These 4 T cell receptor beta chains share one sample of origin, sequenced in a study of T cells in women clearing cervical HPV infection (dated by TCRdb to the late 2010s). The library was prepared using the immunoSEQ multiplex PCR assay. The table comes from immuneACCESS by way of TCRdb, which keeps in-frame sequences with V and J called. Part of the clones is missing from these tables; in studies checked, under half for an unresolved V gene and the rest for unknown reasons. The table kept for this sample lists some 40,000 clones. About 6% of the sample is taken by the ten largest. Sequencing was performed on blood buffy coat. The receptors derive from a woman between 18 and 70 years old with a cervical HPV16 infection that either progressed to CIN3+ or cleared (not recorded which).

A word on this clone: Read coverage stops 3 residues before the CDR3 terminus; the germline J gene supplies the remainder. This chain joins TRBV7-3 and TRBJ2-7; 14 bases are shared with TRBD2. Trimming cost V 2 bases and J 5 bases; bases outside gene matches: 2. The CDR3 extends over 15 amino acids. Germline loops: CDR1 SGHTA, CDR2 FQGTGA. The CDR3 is CASSLLGLAGDEQYF. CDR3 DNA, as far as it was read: TGTGCCAGCAGCTTATTGGGACTAGCGGGAGACGAG.

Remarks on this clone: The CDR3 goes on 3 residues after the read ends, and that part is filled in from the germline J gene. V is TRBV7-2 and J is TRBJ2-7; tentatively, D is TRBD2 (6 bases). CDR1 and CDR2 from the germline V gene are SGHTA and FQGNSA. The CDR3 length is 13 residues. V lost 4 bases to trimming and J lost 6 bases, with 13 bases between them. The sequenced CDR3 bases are TGTGCCAGCAGCTATAAGGACTATGGCGAG. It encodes CASSYKDYGE. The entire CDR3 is CASSYKDYGEQYF.

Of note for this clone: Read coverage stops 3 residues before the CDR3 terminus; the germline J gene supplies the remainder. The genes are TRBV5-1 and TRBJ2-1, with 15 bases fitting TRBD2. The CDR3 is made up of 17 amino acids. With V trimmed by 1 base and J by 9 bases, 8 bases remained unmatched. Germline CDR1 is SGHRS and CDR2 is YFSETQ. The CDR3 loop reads CASSLRGTSGRHVEQFF. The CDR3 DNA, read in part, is TGCGCCAGCAGCTTGCGCGGGACTAGCGGGAGGCATGTTGAG.

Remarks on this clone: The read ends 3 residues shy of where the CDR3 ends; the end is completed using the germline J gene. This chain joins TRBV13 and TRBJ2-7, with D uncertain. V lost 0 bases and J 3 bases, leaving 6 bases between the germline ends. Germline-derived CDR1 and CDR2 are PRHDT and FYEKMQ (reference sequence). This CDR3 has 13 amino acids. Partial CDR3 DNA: TGTGCCAGCAGCTTAGGCCCCAGCTACGAG. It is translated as CASSLGPSYE. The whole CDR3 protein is CASSLGPSYEQYF.